This T cell receptor beta chain is from a study of cytomegalovirus exposure and HLA in healthy donors. General study points: Association with HLA alleles at 0.05 false discovery rate was found for 15,000 to 20,000 TCR beta sequences in a later analysis.

Germline V CDR1 and CDR2: LGHNA, YSLEER. This CDR3 is built from 14 residues. After removal of 2 bases from V and 5 bases from J, the junction contained 6 bases not matched to a gene. Primers for the PCR totalled 60 Vbeta and 13 Jbeta. The assay was immunoSEQ multiplex PCR, and TCRdb's table has in-frame clones only and misses some. The data include over 110,000 clones; the top ten clones carry 0.96%. A remark on this clone: Its antigen is not identified.

The TCR sequence derives from a male donor in good health and CMV-seronegative. The genes are TRBV4-3 and TRBJ2-7; 7 nucleotides align to TRBD2. The specimen sequenced was PBMCs. The CDR3 DNA is TGCGCCAGCAGCCAAAGGCGGGGGAACGACGAGCAGTACTTC. Translating it yields CASSQRRGNDEQYF.